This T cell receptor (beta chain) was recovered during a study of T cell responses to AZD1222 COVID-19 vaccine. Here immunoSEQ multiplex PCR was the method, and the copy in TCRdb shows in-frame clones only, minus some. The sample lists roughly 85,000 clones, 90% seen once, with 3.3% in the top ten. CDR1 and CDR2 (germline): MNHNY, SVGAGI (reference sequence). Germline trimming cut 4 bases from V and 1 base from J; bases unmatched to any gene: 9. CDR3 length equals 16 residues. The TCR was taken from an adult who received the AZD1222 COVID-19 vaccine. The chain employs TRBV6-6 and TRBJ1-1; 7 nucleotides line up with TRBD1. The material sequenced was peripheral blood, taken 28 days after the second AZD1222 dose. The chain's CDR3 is CASSWAGGWTNTEAFF. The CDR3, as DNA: TGTGCCAGCAGTTGGGCAGGGGGGTGGACGAACACTGAAGCTTTCTTT.